These 9 T cell receptor beta chains came from one sample sequenced in a study of blood T cell repertoires in COVID-19. TCRdb's copy holds only in-frame clones and misses some; the assay was immunoSEQ multiplex PCR. The sample holds about 240,000 clones, roughly 80% seen once. The sample consisted of peripheral blood. These receptors all stem from a woman aged 18 to 35 with acute or convalescent COVID-19.

CDR3 amino acids: CSASNRVWETQYF. CDR3 nucleotides: TGCAGTGCAAGTAACAGGGTTTGGGAGACCCAGTACTTC. The chain combines TRBV20-1 with TRBJ2-5; a weak D match, TRBD1 (6 bases). This CDR3 is built from 13 residues. V was clipped by 6 bases and J by 5 bases, with 16 bases between them. Germline CDR1 is DFQATT and CDR2 is SNEGSKA (reference sequence).

The chain uses TRBV6-5 and TRBJ2-2, with D possibly TRBD1 on 5 matching bases. The CDR3 has 14 amino acids. Trimming shortened V by 10 bases and J by 0 bases, and 12 bases separated the two germline ends. Germline values: CDR1 MNHEY, CDR2 SVGAGI. The CDR3 nucleotides are TGTGCCACCAGGACACCTACGAACACCGGGGAGCTGTTTTTT. Its translation: CATRTPTNTGELFF.

This chain links TRBV19 with TRBJ1-2; a weak D match, TRBD1 (6 bases). Deletions cut 5 bases from V and 3 bases from J, with 13 bases between. The V gene's germline CDR1 is LNHDA and CDR2 SQIVND (reference sequence). This CDR3 region has 14 residues. CDR3 sequence (DNA): TGTGCCAGTAGTCTCCACAGGGTAGACTATGGCTACACCTTC. Amino acid sequence: CASSLHRVDYGYTF.

This chain links TRBV29-1 with TRBJ2-3, with 8 bases that match TRBD1. This CDR3 is 15 amino acids long. J was trimmed by 3 bases and V by 2 bases; bases with no gene match: 7. CDR1 and CDR2 from the germline V gene are SQVTM and ANQGSEA. The DNA of the CDR3 is TGCAGCGTTGAAAGGGCAGGGGGCTTTACAGATACGCAGTATTTT. It translates to CSVERAGGFTDTQYF.

This clone was observed a single time. The chain joins TRBV7-6 to TRBJ2-7; 10 nucleotides agree with TRBD1. Trimming at V came to 3 bases and at J to 11 bases, leaving 4 bases not matched to a gene. The CDR3 totals 12 residues. The germline V gene has CDR1 SGHVS and CDR2 FNYEAQ. The CDR3: CASSLTGGVKYF. The CDR3 nucleotides are TGTGCCAGCAGCTTGACAGGGGGCGTGAAGTACTTC.

DNA of the CDR3: TGCAGCGTTGGACAGGGGGCTTCCAATCAGCCCCAGCATTTT. This sequence encodes CSVGQGASNQPQHF. V is TRBV29-1 and J is TRBJ1-5; 10 nucleotides agree with TRBD1. V trimming: 4 bases; J trimming: 3 bases; junction bases outside the gene matches: 3. The germline V gene has CDR1 SQVTM and CDR2 ANQGSEA. The CDR3 runs to 14 residues.

This chain links TRBV5-4 with TRBJ2-5; 7 nucleotides agree with TRBD2. The germline V gene has CDR1 SGHNT and CDR2 YYREEE (reference sequence). CDR3 length: 15 residues. J gave up 5 bases and V 1 base, and 8 bases lay outside the gene matches. CDR3 protein: CASSLPQLAGETQYF. CDR3 DNA: TGTGCCAGCAGCTTGCCCCAGTTAGCGGGTGAGACCCAGTACTTC.

As for this clone: A junction boundary mismatches the germline segment, possibly from a read error. This chain connects TRBV7-7 to TRBJ2-2, with 8 bases identical to TRBD1. CDR1 SSHAT and CDR2 FNYEAQ come from the germline V gene (reference sequence). The CDR3 contains 15 residues. DNA of the CDR3: TGTGCTAGCAGCACCACCGGGACAGGCACCGGGGAGCTGTTTTTT. As protein: CASSTTGTGTGELFF. The full variable domain, rest sourced from reference TRBV7-7 and TRBJ2-2, is GAGVSQSPRYKVTKRGQDVTLRCDPISSHATLYWYQQALGQGPEFLTYFNYEAQPDKSGLPSDRFSAERPEGSISTLTIQRTEQRDSAMYRCASSTTGTGTGELFFGEGSRLTVL.

The gene calls are TRBV6-2 or TRBV6-3 and TRBJ2-3; TRBD2 matches at 8 bases. With V trimmed by 3 bases and J by 2 bases, 7 bases remained unmatched. The germline gives CDR1 MNHEY, CDR2 SVGEGT. This CDR3 has 16 residues. CDR3 loop: CASSYVLAEPTDTQYF. The CDR3 region has the DNA TGTGCCAGCAGTTATGTACTAGCGGAACCCACAGATACGCAGTATTTT.